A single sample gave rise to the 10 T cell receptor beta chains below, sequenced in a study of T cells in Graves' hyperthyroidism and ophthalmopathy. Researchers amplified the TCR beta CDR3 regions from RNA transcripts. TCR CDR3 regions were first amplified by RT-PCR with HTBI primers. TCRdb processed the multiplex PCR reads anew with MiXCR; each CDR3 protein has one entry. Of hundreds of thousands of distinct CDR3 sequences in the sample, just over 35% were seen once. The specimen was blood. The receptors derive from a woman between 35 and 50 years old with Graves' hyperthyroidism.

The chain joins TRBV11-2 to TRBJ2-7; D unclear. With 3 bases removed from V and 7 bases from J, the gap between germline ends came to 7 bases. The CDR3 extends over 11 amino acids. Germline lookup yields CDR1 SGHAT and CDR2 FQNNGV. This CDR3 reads CASSLLAEQYF. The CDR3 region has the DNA TGTGCCAGCAGCTTGTTGGCTGAGCAGTACTTC.

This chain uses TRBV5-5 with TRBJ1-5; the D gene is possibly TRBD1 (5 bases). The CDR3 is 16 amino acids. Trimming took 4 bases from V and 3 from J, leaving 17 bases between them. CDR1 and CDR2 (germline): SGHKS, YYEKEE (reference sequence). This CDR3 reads CASSLGLAGVNQPQHF. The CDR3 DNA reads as TGTGCCAGCAGCCTGGGACTAGCGGGAGTCAATCAGCCCCAGCATTTT.

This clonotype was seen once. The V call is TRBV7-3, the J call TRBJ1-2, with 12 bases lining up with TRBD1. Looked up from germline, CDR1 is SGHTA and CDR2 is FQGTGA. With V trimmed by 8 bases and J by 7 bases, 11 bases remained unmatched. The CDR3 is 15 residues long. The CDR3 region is CASGIPGQGATGYTF. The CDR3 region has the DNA TGTGCCAGCGGGATCCCGGGACAGGGGGCTACTGGCTACACCTTC.

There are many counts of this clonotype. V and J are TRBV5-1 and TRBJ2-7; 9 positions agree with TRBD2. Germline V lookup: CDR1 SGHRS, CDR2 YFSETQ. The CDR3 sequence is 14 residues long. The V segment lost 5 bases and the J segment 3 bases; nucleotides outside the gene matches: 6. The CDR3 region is CASSTSGGYYEQYF. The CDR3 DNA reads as TGCGCCAGCAGTACGAGCGGGGGGTACTACGAGCAGTACTTC.

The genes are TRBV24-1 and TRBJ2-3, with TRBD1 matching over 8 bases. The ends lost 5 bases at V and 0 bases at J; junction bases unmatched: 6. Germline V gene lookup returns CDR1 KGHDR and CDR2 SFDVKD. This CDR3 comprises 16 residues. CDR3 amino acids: CATSAPGTGSTDTQYF. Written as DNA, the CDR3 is TGTGCCACCAGTGCCCCCGGGACAGGAAGCACAGATACGCAGTATTTT.

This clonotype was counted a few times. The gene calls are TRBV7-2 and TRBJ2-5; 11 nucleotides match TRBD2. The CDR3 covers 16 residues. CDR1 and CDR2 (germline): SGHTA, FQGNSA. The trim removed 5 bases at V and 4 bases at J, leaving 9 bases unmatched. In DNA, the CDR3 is TGTGCCAGCAGCCAGACCCCCGGACTAGCGGGAGAGACCCAGTACTTC. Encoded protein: CASSQTPGLAGETQYF.

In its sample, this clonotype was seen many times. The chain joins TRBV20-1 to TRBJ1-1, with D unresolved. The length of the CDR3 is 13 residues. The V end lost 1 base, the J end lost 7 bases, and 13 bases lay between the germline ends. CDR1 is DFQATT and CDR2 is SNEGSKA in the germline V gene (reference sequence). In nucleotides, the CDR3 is TGCAGTGCTAGAGCTTACGCCGATGATGAAGCTTTCTTT. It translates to CSARAYADDEAFF.

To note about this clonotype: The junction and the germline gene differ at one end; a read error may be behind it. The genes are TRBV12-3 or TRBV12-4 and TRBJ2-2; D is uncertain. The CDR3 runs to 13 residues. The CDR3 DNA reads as TGTGCCAGCAGCACAACCAACACCGAGGAGCTGTTTTTT. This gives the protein CASSTTNTEELFF.

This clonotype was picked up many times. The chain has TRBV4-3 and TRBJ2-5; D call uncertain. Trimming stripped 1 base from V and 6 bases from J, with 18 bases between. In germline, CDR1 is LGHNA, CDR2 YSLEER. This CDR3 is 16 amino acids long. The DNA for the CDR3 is TGCGCCAGCAGCCAAGGTCTTGGGAACAGAGAACAGACCCAGTACTTC. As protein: CASSQGLGNREQTQYF.

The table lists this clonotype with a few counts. The CDR3 loop is CASSKDRSNQPQHF. The CDR3 DNA sequence: TGTGCCAGCAGTAAGGACAGGAGCAATCAGCCCCAGCATTTT. The chain couples TRBV12-3 or TRBV12-4 to TRBJ1-5; 7 bases map to TRBD1. The CDR3 loop spans 14 amino acids. The V and J ends lost 5 bases and 1 base, in that order; junction bases with no gene match: 2.